The 15 T cell receptor beta chains below come from one sample, sequenced in a study of blood T cell repertoires in COVID-19. Some clones are missing from TCRdb's copy, which holds only in-frame ones; the method was immunoSEQ multiplex PCR. Of 80,000 to 95,000 clones in the sample, approximately 81% are singletons; the top ten hold around 40%. The sequenced sample was peripheral blood. These receptors came from a man at least 80 years old with acute or convalescent COVID-19.

This chain connects TRBV10-3 to TRBJ1-3, with TRBD1 matching over 8 bases. The CDR3 covers 11 residues. Germline V lookup: CDR1 ENHRY, CDR2 SYGVKD. Trimming took 10 bases from V and 11 from J; bases not matched to a gene: 7. The chain's CDR3 is CATGTGGAIYF. The CDR3 DNA sequence: TGTGCCACTGGGACAGGAGGGGCCATATATTTT.

The chain is built from TRBV28 and TRBJ1-4; weak D call: TRBD1 (6 bases). This CDR3 contains 15 residues. The V end lost 6 bases, the J end lost 4 bases, and 15 bases lay between the germline ends. Germline V gives CDR1 MDHEN, CDR2 SYDVKM. The CDR3 loop reads CASSSQGSGNEKLFF. CDR3 bases: TGTGCCAGCAGCTCCCAGGGGAGTGGTAATGAAAAACTGTTTTTT.

The chain links TRBV19 to TRBJ1-1; 8 nucleotides match TRBD1. This CDR3 spans 14 amino acids. Trimming cost V 4 bases and J 2 bases; bases outside gene matches: 3. Germline CDR1 is LNHDA and CDR2 is SQIVND (reference sequence). The CDR3 loop reads CASSNRGGNTEAFF. CDR3 in DNA: TGTGCCAGTAGTAACAGGGGGGGAAACACTGAAGCTTTCTTT.

A few counts support this clone. The same CDR3 arises from other DNA sequences in this sample as well. The rearrangement uses TRBV28 and TRBJ1-1; weak D call: TRBD1 (5 bases). The germline CDR1 and CDR2 sequences are MDHEN and SYDVKM. Trimming removed 2 bases at V and 0 bases at J, with 13 bases between. The CDR3 runs to 16 residues. The CDR3: CASSLRTGGLNTEAFF. As DNA, the CDR3 is TGTGCCAGCAGTTTAAGGACGGGGGGACTGAACACTGAAGCTTTCTTT.

V gene TRBV10-2 combines with J gene TRBJ2-5; D is perhaps TRBD2 (5 bases). Germline assignment: CDR1 WSHSY and CDR2 SAAADI. This CDR3 is built from 12 residues. The ends were cut back, 5 bases at V and 5 bases at J, with 9 bases in the middle. The CDR3 DNA is TGCGCCAGCAGTCTAGCAATGGAGACCCAGTACTTC. Translation gives CASSLAMETQYF.

The V and J genes are TRBV5-1 and TRBJ2-5, with D possibly TRBD1 on 5 matching bases. The germline V gene has CDR1 SGHRS and CDR2 YFSETQ. Trimming pared 0 bases from V and 2 bases from J, leaving 8 bases between. The CDR3 totals 14 residues. The CDR3 nucleotides read TGCGCCAGCAGCTTGGTCTCAGGGCAAGAGACCCAGTACTTC. It translates to CASSLVSGQETQYF.

This clone appeared once. The genes are TRBV4-1 and TRBJ1-1, with D possibly TRBD1 on 6 matching bases. Between the trimmed V and J ends, which lost 2 bases and 10 bases, there was a span of 20 bases. The germline V gene has CDR1 MGHRA and CDR2 YSYEKL. There are 15 residues in the CDR3. CDR3 sequence reads: CASSQTLSHRVGAFF. CDR3 sequence (DNA): TGCGCCAGCAGCCAAACCCTATCCCACAGGGTAGGAGCTTTCTTT.

The chain has TRBV6-5 and TRBJ2-4, with a tentative D call TRBD1 (6 bases). The V end was cut by 5 bases, the J end by 8 bases, with 16 bases between. The CDR3 is 14 amino acids. Germline CDR1 MNHEY, CDR2 SVGAGI. The CDR3 sequence: CASSLQGPRDIQYF. The CDR3 nucleotides read TGTGCCAGCAGTCTACAGGGCCCCCGGGACATTCAGTACTTC.

The chain has TRBV19 and TRBJ2-1; no firm D call. V was cut by 4 bases and J by 6 bases, with 22 bases left in between. CDR1 LNHDA and CDR2 SQIVND come from the germline V gene (reference sequence). The CDR3 runs 17 residues. The CDR3 DNA follows: TGTGCCAGTAGTACCCTTCCGACTTGGAGTCTAACCAATGAGCAGTTCTTC. Its protein product is CASSTLPTWSLTNEQFF.

The genes are TRBV10-3 and TRBJ2-7; the match to TRBD1 covers 10 bases. Germline V gene sequence: CDR1 ENHRY, CDR2 SYGVKD. Losses at the gene ends were 6 bases for V and 5 bases for J; bases not matched to a gene: 4. The CDR3 consists of 13 residues. The CDR3 here is CAIRATGGHEQYF. The DNA of the CDR3 is TGTGCCATCAGAGCGACAGGGGGCCACGAGCAGTACTTC.

The rearrangement links TRBV24-1 to TRBJ2-5, with 10 bases aligning to TRBD1. CDR1 is KGHDR and CDR2 is SFDVKD in the germline V gene. This CDR3 spans 15 amino acids. The J segment lost 9 bases and the V segment lost 3 bases, leaving 9 bases of the junction unmatched. The CDR3 DNA sequence: TGTGCCACCAGTGATCCGGGACAGGGGCAGGTGTCCCAGTACTTC. It specifies CATSDPGQGQVSQYF.

The chain uses TRBV6-5 and TRBJ2-3; 7 bases align to TRBD1. Germline CDR1 is MNHEY and CDR2 is SVGAGI. CDR3 length: 14 residues. Losses at the gene ends were 4 bases for V and 3 bases for J; bases not matched to a gene: 4. The CDR3 here is CASSSWTGTDTQYF. CDR3 coding DNA: TGTGCCAGCAGTTCGTGGACAGGAACAGATACGCAGTATTTT.

The rearrangement uses TRBV7-8 and TRBJ2-1; 10 positions agree with TRBD2. V dropped 1 base and J dropped 7; count of bases not matched to a gene: 4. Germline V CDR1 and CDR2: SGHVS, FQNEAQ. The CDR3 extends over 15 amino acids. CDR3 bases: TGTGCCAGCAGCTTAGGAGCGGGAGGGATAAATGAGCAGTTCTTC. Residues: CASSLGAGGINEQFF.

This clone occurred once. This chain links TRBV27 with TRBJ2-3, with a possible D match to TRBD2 (6 bases). V lost 5 bases, J lost 2 bases, and 11 bases lay in between. The CDR3 consists of 14 residues. The V gene's germline CDR1 is MNHEY and CDR2 SMNVEV (reference sequence). DNA of the CDR3: TGTGCCAGCAGTGCCCCGGGACTCACAGATACGCAGTATTTT. Translation gives CASSAPGLTDTQYF.

This clone was observed a few times. The genes are TRBV27 and TRBJ2-1; a possible D gene is TRBD1 (5 bases). The CDR3 consists of 13 residues. Germline V CDR1 and CDR2: MNHEY, SMNVEV (reference sequence). Trimming removed 0 bases from V and 7 bases from J, with 7 bases in between. The CDR3 nucleotides read TGTGCCAGCAGTTTATCGCAGGGAAATGAGCAGTTCTTC. Translation: CASSLSQGNEQFF.